The TCR beta chain under discussion was sequenced for a study of blood T cell repertoires in COVID-19. On the study more broadly: Both acute and convalescent COVID-19 samples were obtained from the United States, Italy and Spain. The cDNA or gDNA used as material had been derived from T cells, B-cell-depleted T cells, or PBMCs.

This CDR3 is built from 13 residues. Trimming removed 0 bases at V and 4 bases at J, with 6 bases between. Germline V CDR1 and CDR2: SGHVS, FNYEAQ. Produced via immunoSEQ multiplex PCR; TCRdb's table is partial and in-frame only. The data show under 75,000 clones, approximately 80% seen once. The receptor's source is a man aged 55 to 70 with acute or convalescent COVID-19. Source material: peripheral blood. The chain links TRBV7-6 to TRBJ1-2; D call uncertain. The CDR3 DNA is TGTGCCAGCAGCTTAGCGGAGGGCTATGGCTACACCTTC. Translated, it gives CASSLAEGYGYTF.